These 20 T cell receptor beta chains were all obtained from the same sample, sequenced in a study of cytomegalovirus exposure and HLA in healthy donors. PCR used 60 Vbeta primers and 13 Jbeta primers. TCRdb's table, derived via immunoSEQ multiplex PCR, lists solely in-frame clones and lacks some. The sample lists roughly 150,000 clones; approximately 83% were seen once. Sample: PBMCs. These TCRs come from a male donor in good health and CMV-seronegative.

The chain combines TRBV28 with TRBJ1-6; D might be TRBD1 (6 bases). This CDR3 has 14 amino acids. V lost 3 bases and J lost 10, with 13 bases in between. CDR1 is MDHEN, CDR2 SYDVKM, per germline. The CDR3 bases are TGTGCCAGCAGTTTTACCAGGGGCAGGTCACCCCTCCACTTT. This translates into CASSFTRGRSPLHF.

The chain links TRBV7-8 to TRBJ2-1; TRBD1 might be the D (5 bases). Per germline, CDR1 SGHVS and CDR2 FQNEAQ. The CDR3 is 16 residues long. V dropped 3 bases and J dropped 4 bases, with 16 bases sitting between them. The chain's CDR3 is CASSFIQGIRYNEQFF. The CDR3 DNA sequence: TGTGCCAGCAGCTTTATTCAGGGCATTCGATACAATGAGCAGTTCTTC.

The chain joins TRBV9 to TRBJ2-3; TRBD1 matches at 8 bases. Unmatched junction bases numbered 8, after V lost 0 bases and J lost 5 bases. Germline assignment: CDR1 SGDLS and CDR2 YYNGEE. This CDR3 region has 16 residues. CDR3 nucleotides: TGTGCCAGCAGCGTAGGAGGCAGGGGGCGCTTAGATACGCAGTATTTT. The encoded protein is CASSVGGRGRLDTQYF. Using reference TRBV9 and TRBJ2-3 for the parts outside the CDR3, the full variable domain is DSGVTQTPKHLITATGQRVTLRCSPRSGDLSVYWYQQSLDQGLQFLIQYYNGEERAKGNILERFSAQQFPDLHSELNLSSLELGDSALYFCASSVGGRGRLDTQYFGPGTRLTVL.

The chain employs TRBV9 and TRBJ2-2; 11 nucleotides line up with TRBD2. The V gene's germline CDR1 is SGDLS and CDR2 YYNGEE. This CDR3 has 16 residues. V lost 0 bases, J lost 6 bases, and 4 bases stayed unmatched. The CDR3 loop reads CASSVAGTSGPGELFF. The CDR3 bases are TGTGCCAGCAGCGTAGCGGGGACTAGCGGTCCCGGGGAGCTGTTTTTT.

The gene calls are TRBV25-1 and TRBJ1-5; no clear D. Per germline, CDR1 MGHDK and CDR2 SYGVNS. CDR3 length: 12 amino acids. V lost 4 bases and J lost 11, with 12 bases in between. This chain's CDR3 is CASSVEGIAQHF. CDR3 DNA sequence: TGTGCCAGCAGTGTAGAGGGTATAGCCCAGCATTTT.

This chain joins TRBV2 and TRBJ1-4, with TRBD1 identical over 7 bases. The CDR3 loop spans 16 amino acids. V lost 2 bases, J lost 4 bases, and 7 bases stayed unmatched. Per the germline V gene, CDR1 is SNHLY and CDR2 is FYNNEI. The CDR3 DNA follows: TGTGCCAGCAGTGAAAAAGGGGGCTTCGTTAATGAAAAACTGTTTTTT. Residues: CASSEKGGFVNEKLFF.

V gene TRBV11-2 combines with J gene TRBJ2-1; D is unresolved. The CDR3 is 16 amino acids. V lost 6 bases to trimming and J lost 4 bases, with 19 bases between them. Germline V CDR1 and CDR2: SGHAT, FQNNGV. The CDR3 sequence is CASRRERASGYNEQFF. DNA of the CDR3: TGTGCCAGCAGACGAGAGCGCGCTTCGGGTTACAATGAGCAGTTCTTC.

This chain uses TRBV9 with TRBJ1-2, with D possibly TRBD1 on 6 matching bases. Germline V CDR1 and CDR2: SGDLS, YYNGEE. CDR3 length: 14 amino acids. V was cut by 1 base and J by 7 bases, with 14 bases left in between. The CDR3 loop reads CASSVLPGGSGYTF. The CDR3 bases are TGTGCCAGCAGCGTATTACCGGGGGGCTCTGGCTACACCTTC.

This chain uses TRBV7-2 with TRBJ1-3; D ambiguous. This CDR3 is built from 18 residues. Germline CDR1 reads SGHTA; CDR2 reads FQGNSA. Trimming left V 2 bases short and J 3 bases short, with 20 bases between. CDR3 DNA sequence: TGTGCCAGCAGCTTAACATTCTCGGGGTTAGGCTTTGGAAACACCATATATTTT. Translating gives CASSLTFSGLGFGNTIYF. Complete variable domain (other parts from reference TRBV7-2 and TRBJ1-3): GAGVSQSPSNKVTEKGKDVELRCDPISGHTALYWYRQSLGQGLEFLIYFQGNSAPDKSGLPSDRFSAERTGGSVSTLTIQRTQQEDSAVYLCASSLTFSGLGFGNTIYFGEGSWLTVV.

The V and J genes are TRBV19 and TRBJ1-3; D not resolved. The CDR3 is 15 amino acids. Per germline, CDR1 LNHDA and CDR2 SQIVND (reference sequence). Trimming pared 3 bases from V and 0 bases from J, leaving 9 bases between. CDR3 bases: TGTGCCAGTAGTATTGGAGGGCACTCTGGAAACACCATATATTTT. It encodes CASSIGGHSGNTIYF.

The chain employs TRBV5-8 and TRBJ2-3; weak D call: TRBD1 (5 bases). CDR1 SGHTS and CDR2 YDEGEE come from the germline V gene. V was pared by 1 base and J by 0 bases, with 6 bases between. The CDR3 is 14 residues long. CDR3 nucleotide sequence: TGTGCCAGCAGCTTGACAGGTAGCACAGATACGCAGTATTTT. Translating gives CASSLTGSTDTQYF.

The J gene is TRBJ1-1, the V gene TRBV7-9; tentative D call: TRBD1 (5 bases). The length of the CDR3 is 15 residues. Per the germline V gene, CDR1 is SEHNR and CDR2 is FQNEAQ (reference sequence). V dropped 5 bases and J dropped 3 bases, with 16 bases sitting between them. This CDR3 reads CASSPDRGGDTEAFF. For the CDR3, the DNA is TGTGCCAGCAGCCCGGACCGCGGGGGTGACACTGAAGCTTTCTTT.

V is TRBV2 and J is TRBJ1-3; 9 nucleotides align to TRBD1. The CDR3 totals 15 residues. After removal of 7 bases from V and 2 bases from J, the junction contained 6 bases not matched to a gene. Germline CDR1 SNHLY, CDR2 FYNNEI. CDR3 DNA sequence: TGTGCCAGCACCATAAACAGGGGGCCTGGAAACACCATATATTTT. Its translation is CASTINRGPGNTIYF.

This clone was seen only a few times. The chain combines TRBV4-2 with TRBJ1-4; 7 bases are shared with TRBD1. Germline values: CDR1 LGHNA, CDR2 YNFKEQ. Trimming cost V 4 bases and J 2 bases; bases outside gene matches: 4. This CDR3 comprises 15 residues. The CDR3 coding sequence is TGTGCCAGCAGCCGCTTACAGGGGACTAATGAAAAACTGTTTTTT. Protein sequence: CASSRLQGTNEKLFF.

V is TRBV6-4 and J is TRBJ1-5; a weak D match, TRBD1 (5 bases). The CDR3 consists of 17 residues. Per germline, CDR1 MRHNA and CDR2 SNTAGT. Trimming took off 2 bases at V and 4 bases at J, with 18 bases between the two ends. DNA of the CDR3: TGTGCCAGCAGTGACCCCGAATACCGACAGTTGAATCAGCCCCAGCATTTT. This translates into CASSDPEYRQLNQPQHF.

The chain links TRBV10-3 to TRBJ2-7, with D possibly TRBD1 on 7 matching bases. Germline CDR1 ENHRY, CDR2 SYGVKD. Between the trimmed V and J ends, which lost 3 bases and 4 bases, there was a span of 22 bases. This CDR3 is 17 amino acids long. The CDR3: CAISDPGGTAQLYEQYF. The CDR3 DNA reads TGTGCCATCAGTGACCCCGGAGGGACAGCCCAACTTTACGAGCAGTACTTC.

This sequence joins TRBV19 and TRBJ2-2; 7 bases agree with TRBD1. CDR1 and CDR2 from the germline V gene are LNHDA and SQIVND (reference sequence). CDR3 length equals 18 residues. J gave up 1 base and V 6 bases, and 14 bases lay outside the gene matches. The CDR3 DNA follows: TGTGCCAGTAGGACCGCGAGGACAGGCGGGTGGAACACCGGGGAGCTGTTTTTT. Translating it yields CASRTARTGGWNTGELFF.

The CDR3 reads CAGSVRDVDEQYF. The CDR3, as DNA: TGTGCCGGGTCCGTGCGGGACGTCGACGAGCAGTACTTC. The chain uses TRBV6-1 and TRBJ2-7; D possibly corresponds to TRBD2 (6 bases). The germline V and J ends were trimmed by 11 bases and 5 bases, with 19 bases remaining between them. The CDR3 spans 13 residues. CDR1 MNHNS and CDR2 SASEGT come from the germline V gene.

The V call is TRBV5-4, the J call TRBJ2-5; weak D call: TRBD2 (5 bases). The CDR3 is made up of 17 amino acids. The germline CDR1 and CDR2 sequences are SGHNT and YYREEE (reference sequence). Trimming shortened V by 4 bases and J by 5 bases, and 24 bases separated the two germline ends. The DNA of the CDR3 is TGTGCCAGCAGCCGGGTAGCGACGGGATACTACGCGGAGACCCAGTACTTC. It codes for CASSRVATGYYAETQYF.

The chain employs TRBV6-1 and TRBJ2-1; TRBD2 agrees at 16 bases. Trimming removed 2 bases from V and 4 bases from J; junction bases left unmatched: 8. Germline values: CDR1 MNHNS, CDR2 SASEGT. This CDR3 comprises 19 residues. The chain's CDR3 is CASSEQGTSGGAPYNEQFF. As DNA, the CDR3 is TGTGCCAGCAGTGAACAAGGGACTAGCGGGGGGGCCCCGTACAATGAGCAGTTCTTC.